One and the same sample provided the 10 T cell receptor beta chains below, sequenced in a study of cytomegalovirus exposure and HLA in healthy donors. A multiplex PCR was run with 60 Vbeta primers and 13 Jbeta primers. Sequencing used immunoSEQ multiplex PCR; TCRdb keeps in-frame clones, though not all of them. The sample has over 100,000 clones, under 10% seen once. The specimen was PBMCs. The receptors stem from a woman in her 40s in good health and CMV-seropositive.

This clone was seen only a few times. The chain has TRBV5-1 and TRBJ2-4; D is possibly TRBD2 (6 bases). V was cut by 4 bases and J by 6 bases, with 11 bases left in between. Per germline, CDR1 SGHRS and CDR2 YFSETQ. CDR3 length: 13 amino acids. CDR3 loop: CASSPVAANIQYF. CDR3 coding DNA: TGCGCCAGCAGCCCGGTAGCGGCAAACATTCAGTACTTC. Supplemented by reference TRBV5-1 and TRBJ2-4, the full variable domain reads KAGVTQTPRYLIKTRGQQVTLSCSPISGHRSVSWYQQTPGQGLQFLFEYFSETQRNKGNFPGRFSGRQFSNSRSEMNVSTLELGDSALYLCASSPVAANIQYFGAGTRLSVL.

This clone was detected only a few times. The CDR3 loop reads CASSSIVRAGANTGELFF. For the CDR3, the DNA is TGTGCCAGCAGCTCAATCGTCAGGGCAGGGGCGAACACCGGGGAGCTGTTTTTT. This rearrangement joins TRBV2 to TRBJ2-2; possibly TRBD1 for D (6 bases). The V gene's germline CDR1 is SNHLY and CDR2 FYNNEI. Trimming left V 6 bases short and J 0 bases short, with 20 bases between. This CDR3 region has 18 residues.

The chain is built from TRBV28 and TRBJ2-7; 8 bases are a match to TRBD1. V lost 5 bases to trimming and J lost 3 bases; unmatched junction nucleotides: 9. The CDR3 extends over 15 amino acids. The germline gives CDR1 MDHEN, CDR2 SYDVKM. The DNA for the CDR3 is TGTGCCAGCAGTCTAACCGGGACAGGAGGCTACGAGCAGTACTTC. Protein product: CASSLTGTGGYEQYF.

This clone was found a few times. This rearrangement joins TRBV27 to TRBJ1-6, with D unclear. Trimming cost V 2 bases and J 8 bases, with 7 bases left between them. This CDR3 has 13 amino acids. CDR1 MNHEY and CDR2 SMNVEV come from the germline V gene (reference sequence). CDR3 sequence reads: CASSLGPYSPLHF. The CDR3 DNA follows: TGTGCCAGCAGTTTAGGGCCATATTCACCCCTCCACTTT.

This chain joins TRBV6-5 and TRBJ1-2; a possible D gene is TRBD1 (6 bases). Germline-derived CDR1 and CDR2 are MNHEY and SVGAGI. This CDR3 has 14 residues. The ends were cut back, 2 bases at V and 4 bases at J, with 11 bases in the middle. CDR3 protein: CASSYGGGSYGYTF. As DNA, the CDR3 is TGTGCCAGCAGTTACGGCGGGGGCTCCTATGGCTACACCTTC.

V gene TRBV7-9 combines with J gene TRBJ2-3, with 10 bases fitting TRBD2. CDR1 and CDR2 from the germline V gene are SEHNR and FQNEAQ (reference sequence). The V gene end was trimmed by 3 bases and the J gene end by 0 bases; junction bases not matched to a gene: 9. This CDR3 contains 18 residues. The CDR3 loop is CASSLASGGFSSTDTQYF. The CDR3 nucleotides read TGTGCCAGCAGCTTGGCTAGCGGGGGATTTTCTAGCACAGATACGCAGTATTTT. The full variable domain, with the rest looked up from reference TRBV7-9 and TRBJ2-3, is DTGVSQNPRHKITKRGQNVTFRCDPISEHNRLYWYRQTLGQGPEFLTYFQNEAQLEKSRLLSDRFSAERPKGSFSTLEIQRTEQGDSAMYLCASSLASGGFSSTDTQYFGPGTRLTVL.

The chain couples TRBV4-3 to TRBJ2-2; maybe TRBD2 (6 bases). This CDR3 has 14 residues. Germline CDR1 is LGHNA and CDR2 is YSLEER. V shed 7 bases and J shed 4 bases, with 13 bases lying between them. CDR3 sequence (DNA): TGCGCCAGCACTAACGTCGGGAGCACCGGGGAGCTGTTTTTT. Amino acid sequence: CASTNVGSTGELFF.

The V and J genes are TRBV6-5 and TRBJ2-1; the D gene is possibly TRBD2 (5 bases). This CDR3 comprises 16 residues. Germline lookup yields CDR1 MNHEY and CDR2 SVGAGI. V gave up 4 bases and J gave up 3 bases, with 16 bases separating them. CDR3 sequence: CASSSPPSGDYNEQFF. The CDR3 DNA reads TGTGCCAGCAGTTCACCCCCGAGCGGAGACTACAATGAGCAGTTCTTC.

The chain links TRBV27 to TRBJ1-6; D remains unclear. CDR3 length: 13 residues. V was cut by 3 bases and J by 8 bases, with 8 bases left in between. Germline values: CDR1 MNHEY, CDR2 SMNVEV (reference sequence). The CDR3 region is CASSFRGDSPLHF. In DNA, the CDR3 is TGTGCCAGCAGTTTCCGGGGAGATTCACCCCTCCACTTT.

This clone was seen more than once but under ten times. This chain links TRBV7-7 with TRBJ2-2; possible D gene TRBD1, 6 bases. The V gene's germline CDR1 is SSHAT and CDR2 FNYEAQ (reference sequence). The length of the CDR3 is 14 residues. V lost 6 bases and J 2 bases, leaving 10 bases between the germline ends. Here the CDR3 reads CASSRQVNTGELFF. The CDR3 DNA reads as TGTGCCAGCAGTCGACAGGTTAACACCGGGGAGCTGTTTTTT.